This TCR beta chain was observed in a study of shared clonotypes between healthy human individuals. Assay used: immunoSEQ multiplex PCR; TCRdb lists only in-frame clones, some missing. This table holds about 560,000 clones, roughly 79% found once. All donors were healthy HIV-negative adults lacking recent acute infections or vaccinations. Genomic DNA for unsorted samples was obtained from 70 million to 100 million PBMCs. The origin of this receptor is a woman in her thirties or forties in good health. Some clones in this sample may be carry-over from other donors' samples. Sequenced material: PBMCs.

The CDR3 here is CASSRDYMQFF. The CDR3 nucleotides are TGTGCCAGCAGCAGAGACTACATGCAGTTCTTC. The rearrangement uses TRBV21-1 and TRBJ2-1; the D call in the table, TRBD2, was not verified against the DNA. TRBV21-1 is noted as a pseudogene. This CDR3 is 11 amino acids long.